This TCR beta chain is drawn from a study of T cell changes during pregnancy in multiple sclerosis. CDR1 is SGHTA, CDR2 FQGNSA, per germline. CDR3 length: 15 residues. Trimming took off 1 base at V and 2 bases at J, with 10 bases between the two ends. Method: immunoSEQ multiplex PCR; TCRdb's copy keeps in-frame clones and lacks some. This table holds approximately 97,000 clones, 90% to 95% found once. V usage is TRBV7-2 and J usage is TRBJ2-3; TRBD1 is a possible D gene (6 bases). The source of this sequence is a female donor in good health, enrolled as a control in a pregnancy study. Specimen: peripheral blood, collected after pregnancy. This CDR3 reads CASSLGGLYTDTQYF. The CDR3 DNA follows: TGTGCCAGCAGCTTAGGGGGGCTCTACACAGATACGCAGTATTTT.